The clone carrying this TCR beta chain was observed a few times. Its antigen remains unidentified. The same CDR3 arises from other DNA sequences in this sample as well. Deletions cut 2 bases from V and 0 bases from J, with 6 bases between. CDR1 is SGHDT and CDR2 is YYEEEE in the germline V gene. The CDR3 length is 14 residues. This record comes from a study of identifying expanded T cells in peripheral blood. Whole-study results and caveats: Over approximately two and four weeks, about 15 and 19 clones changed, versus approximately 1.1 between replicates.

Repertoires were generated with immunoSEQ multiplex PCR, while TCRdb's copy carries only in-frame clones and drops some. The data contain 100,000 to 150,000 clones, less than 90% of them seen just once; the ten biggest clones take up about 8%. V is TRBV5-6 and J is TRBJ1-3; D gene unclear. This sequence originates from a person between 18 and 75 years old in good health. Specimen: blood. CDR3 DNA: TGTGCCAGCAGCTTCAGGTCCTCTGGAAACACCATATATTTT. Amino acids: CASSFRSSGNTIYF.